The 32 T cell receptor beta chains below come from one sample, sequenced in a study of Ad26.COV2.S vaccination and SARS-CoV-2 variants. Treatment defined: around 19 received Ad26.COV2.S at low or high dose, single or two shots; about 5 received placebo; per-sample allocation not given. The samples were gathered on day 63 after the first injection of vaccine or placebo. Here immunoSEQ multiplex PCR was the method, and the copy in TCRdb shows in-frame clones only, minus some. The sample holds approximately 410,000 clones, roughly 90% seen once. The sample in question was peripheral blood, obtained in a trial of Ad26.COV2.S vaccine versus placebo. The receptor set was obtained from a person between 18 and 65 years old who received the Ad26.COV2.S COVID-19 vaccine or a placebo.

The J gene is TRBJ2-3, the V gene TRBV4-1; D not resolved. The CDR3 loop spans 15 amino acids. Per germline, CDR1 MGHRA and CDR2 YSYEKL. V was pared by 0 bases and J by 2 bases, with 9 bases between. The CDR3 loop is CASSQEFIITDTQYF. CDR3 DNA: TGCGCCAGCAGCCAAGAATTTATCATCACAGATACGCAGTATTTT.

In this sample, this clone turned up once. CDR3 protein: CASRLGGIRTEAFF. CDR3 nucleotide sequence: TGTGCCAGTAGGTTGGGTGGGATTCGGACTGAAGCTTTCTTT. The chain uses TRBV19 and TRBJ1-1, with unresolved D. Germline values: CDR1 LNHDA, CDR2 SQIVND (reference sequence). V dropped 6 bases and J dropped 5 bases, with 16 bases sitting between them. The length of the CDR3 is 14 residues. The whole variable domain, remainder taken from reference TRBV19 and TRBJ1-1, is DGGITQSPKYLFRKEGQNVTLSCEQNLNHDAMYWYRQDPGQGLRLIYYSQIVNDFQKGDIAEGYSVSREKKESFPLTVTSAQKNPTAFYLCASRLGGIRTEAFFGQGTRLTVV.

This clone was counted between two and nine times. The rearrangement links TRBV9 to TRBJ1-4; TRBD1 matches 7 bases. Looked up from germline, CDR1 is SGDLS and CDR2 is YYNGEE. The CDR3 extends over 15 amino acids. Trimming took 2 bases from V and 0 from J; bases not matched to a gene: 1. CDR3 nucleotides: TGTGCCAGCAGCGTTGGGACAGCAACTAATGAAAAACTGTTTTTT. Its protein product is CASSVGTATNEKLFF.

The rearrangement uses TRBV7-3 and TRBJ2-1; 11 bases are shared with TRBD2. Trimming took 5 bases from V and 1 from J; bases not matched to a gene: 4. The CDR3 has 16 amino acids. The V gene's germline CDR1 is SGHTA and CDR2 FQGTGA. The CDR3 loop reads CASSVLAGGSYNEQFF. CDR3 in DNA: TGTGCCAGCAGCGTCCTAGCGGGGGGTTCCTACAATGAGCAGTTCTTC.

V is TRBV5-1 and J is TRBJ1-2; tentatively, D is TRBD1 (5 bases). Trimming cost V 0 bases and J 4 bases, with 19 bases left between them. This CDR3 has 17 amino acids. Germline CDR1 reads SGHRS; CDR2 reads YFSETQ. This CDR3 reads CASSLGPSGQGAYGYTF. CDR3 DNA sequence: TGCGCCAGCAGCTTGGGTCCCTCCGGGCAGGGCGCCTATGGCTACACCTTC.

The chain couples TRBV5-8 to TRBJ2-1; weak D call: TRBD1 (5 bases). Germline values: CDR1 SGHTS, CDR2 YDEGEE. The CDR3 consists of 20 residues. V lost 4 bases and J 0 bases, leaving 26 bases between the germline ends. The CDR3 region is CASSHGPVGVQGSSYNEQFF. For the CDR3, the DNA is TGTGCCAGCAGCCACGGCCCCGTTGGCGTTCAGGGAAGCTCCTACAATGAGCAGTTCTTC.

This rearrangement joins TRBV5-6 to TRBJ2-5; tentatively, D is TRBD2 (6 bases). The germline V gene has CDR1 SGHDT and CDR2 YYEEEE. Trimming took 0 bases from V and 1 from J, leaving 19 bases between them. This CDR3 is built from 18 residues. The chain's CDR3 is CASSLAAGPAGAQETQYF. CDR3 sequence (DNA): TGTGCCAGCAGCTTGGCGGCGGGGCCGGCCGGCGCCCAAGAGACCCAGTACTTC.

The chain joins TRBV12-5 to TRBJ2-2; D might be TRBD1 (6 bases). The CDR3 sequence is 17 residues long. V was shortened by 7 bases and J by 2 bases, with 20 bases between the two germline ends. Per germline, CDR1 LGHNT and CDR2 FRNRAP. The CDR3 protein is CASVYDGQYLNTGELFF. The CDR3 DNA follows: TGTGCTAGTGTTTACGACGGACAGTACCTAAACACCGGGGAGCTGTTTTTT.

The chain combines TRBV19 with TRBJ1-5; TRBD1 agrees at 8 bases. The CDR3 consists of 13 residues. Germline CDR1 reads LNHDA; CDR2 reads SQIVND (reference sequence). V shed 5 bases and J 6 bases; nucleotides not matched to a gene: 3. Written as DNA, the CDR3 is TGTGCCAGTAGTGGGACAGGTGTTCAGCCCCAGCATTTT. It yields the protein CASSGTGVQPQHF.

The CDR3 nucleotides are TGTGCCAGTAGTGAGGCAGATACGCAGTATTTT. It is translated as CASSEADTQYF. The chain combines TRBV19 with TRBJ2-3; no reliable D call. The V and J ends lost 5 bases and 4 bases respectively, with 4 bases between them. Looked up from germline, CDR1 is LNHDA and CDR2 is SQIVND (reference sequence). The CDR3 has 11 amino acids.

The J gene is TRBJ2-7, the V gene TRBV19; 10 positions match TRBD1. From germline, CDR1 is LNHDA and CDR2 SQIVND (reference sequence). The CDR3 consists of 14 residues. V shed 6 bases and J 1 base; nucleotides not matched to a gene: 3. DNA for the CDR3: TGTGCCAGTAGACCGGGACAGGGGTCCTACGAGCAGTACTTC. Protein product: CASRPGQGSYEQYF.

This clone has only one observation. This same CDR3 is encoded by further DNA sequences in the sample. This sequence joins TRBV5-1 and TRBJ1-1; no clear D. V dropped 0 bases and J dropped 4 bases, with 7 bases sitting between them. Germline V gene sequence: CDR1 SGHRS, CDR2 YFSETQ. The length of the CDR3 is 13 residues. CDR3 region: CASSLALGTEAFF. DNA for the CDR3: TGCGCCAGCAGCTTGGCCTTGGGCACTGAAGCTTTCTTT.

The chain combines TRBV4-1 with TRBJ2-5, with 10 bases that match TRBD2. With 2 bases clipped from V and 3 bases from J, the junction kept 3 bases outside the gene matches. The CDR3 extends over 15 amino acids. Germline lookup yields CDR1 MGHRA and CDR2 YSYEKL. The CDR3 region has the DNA TGCGCCAGCAGCCAACTAGCGGGGGATAAAGAGACCCAGTACTTC. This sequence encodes CASSQLAGDKETQYF.

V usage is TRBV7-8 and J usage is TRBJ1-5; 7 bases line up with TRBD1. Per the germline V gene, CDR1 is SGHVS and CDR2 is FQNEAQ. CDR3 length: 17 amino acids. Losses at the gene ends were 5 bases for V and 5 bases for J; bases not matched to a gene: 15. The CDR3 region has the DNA TGTGCCAGCAGCGACAAGAGGAAAGGGACAGAGGATCAGCCCCAGCATTTT. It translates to CASSDKRKGTEDQPQHF.

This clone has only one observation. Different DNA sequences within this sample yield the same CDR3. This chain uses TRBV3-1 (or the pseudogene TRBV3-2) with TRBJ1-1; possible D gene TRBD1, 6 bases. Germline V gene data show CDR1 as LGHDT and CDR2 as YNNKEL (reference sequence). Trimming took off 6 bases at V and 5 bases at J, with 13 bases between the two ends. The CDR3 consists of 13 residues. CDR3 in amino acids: CASSRRTGTEAFF. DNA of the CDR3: TGTGCCAGCAGTCGCCGCACAGGGACTGAAGCTTTCTTT.

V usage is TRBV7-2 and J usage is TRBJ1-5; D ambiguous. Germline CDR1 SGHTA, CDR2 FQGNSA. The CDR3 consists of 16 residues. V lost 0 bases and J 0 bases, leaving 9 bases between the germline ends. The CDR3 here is CASSLAGRNSNQPQHF. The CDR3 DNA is TGTGCCAGCAGCTTAGCGGGCAGAAATAGCAATCAGCCCCAGCATTTT. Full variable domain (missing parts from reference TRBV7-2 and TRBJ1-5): GAGVSQSPSNKVTEKGKDVELRCDPISGHTALYWYRQSLGQGLEFLIYFQGNSAPDKSGLPSDRFSAERTGGSVSTLTIQRTQQEDSAVYLCASSLAGRNSNQPQHFGDGTRLSIL.

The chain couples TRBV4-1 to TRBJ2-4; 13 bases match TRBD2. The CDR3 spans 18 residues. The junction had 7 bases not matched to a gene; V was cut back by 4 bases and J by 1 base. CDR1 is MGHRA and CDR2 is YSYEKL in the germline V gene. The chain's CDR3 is CASSLTTSGGVAKNIQYF. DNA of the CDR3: TGCGCCAGCAGCCTCACAACTAGCGGGGGGGTGGCCAAAAACATTCAGTACTTC.

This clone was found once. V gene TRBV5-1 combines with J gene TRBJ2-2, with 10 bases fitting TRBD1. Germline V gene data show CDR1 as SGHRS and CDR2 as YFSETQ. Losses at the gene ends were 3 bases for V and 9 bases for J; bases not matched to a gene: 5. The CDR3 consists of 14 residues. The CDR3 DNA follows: TGCGCCAGCAGCTCGGGACAGGGGCCGCGGGAGCTGTTTTTT. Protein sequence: CASSSGQGPRELFF.

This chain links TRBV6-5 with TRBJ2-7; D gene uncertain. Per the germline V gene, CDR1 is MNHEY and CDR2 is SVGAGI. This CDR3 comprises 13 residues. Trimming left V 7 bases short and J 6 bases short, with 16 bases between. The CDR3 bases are TGTGCCAGCATTTTTTACAGCTCTCTCGAGCAGTACTTC. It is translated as CASIFYSSLEQYF.

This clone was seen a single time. CDR3 residues: CASSQVGQAGLALHF. The CDR3 DNA sequence: TGTGCCAGCAGCCAAGTCGGGCAGGCAGGTTTAGCCCTCCACTTT. The chain links TRBV4-2 to TRBJ1-6; D gene uncertain. The ends were cut back, 1 base at V and 14 bases at J, with 18 bases in the middle. This CDR3 is 15 amino acids long. Germline values: CDR1 LGHNA, CDR2 YNFKEQ.

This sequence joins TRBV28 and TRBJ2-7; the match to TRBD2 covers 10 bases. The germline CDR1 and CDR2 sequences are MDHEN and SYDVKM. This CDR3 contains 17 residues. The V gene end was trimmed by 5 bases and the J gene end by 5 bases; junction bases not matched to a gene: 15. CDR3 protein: CASSLEVGTSDTHEQYF. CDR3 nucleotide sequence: TGTGCCAGCAGTCTAGAGGTAGGGACTAGCGACACCCACGAGCAGTACTTC.

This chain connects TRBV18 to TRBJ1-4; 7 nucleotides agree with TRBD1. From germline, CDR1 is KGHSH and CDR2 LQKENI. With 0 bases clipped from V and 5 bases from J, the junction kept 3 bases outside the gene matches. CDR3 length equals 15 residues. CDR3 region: CASSPPGQRNEKLFF. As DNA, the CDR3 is TGTGCCAGCTCACCACCGGGACAGAGAAATGAAAAACTGTTTTTT.

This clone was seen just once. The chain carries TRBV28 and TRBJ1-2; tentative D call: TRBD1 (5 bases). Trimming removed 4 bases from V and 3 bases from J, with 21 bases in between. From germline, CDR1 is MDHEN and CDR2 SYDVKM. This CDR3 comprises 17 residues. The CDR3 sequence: CASSSFRGGAEDYGYTF. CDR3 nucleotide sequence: TGTGCCAGCAGTTCCTTCCGGGGCGGGGCGGAGGACTATGGCTACACCTTC.

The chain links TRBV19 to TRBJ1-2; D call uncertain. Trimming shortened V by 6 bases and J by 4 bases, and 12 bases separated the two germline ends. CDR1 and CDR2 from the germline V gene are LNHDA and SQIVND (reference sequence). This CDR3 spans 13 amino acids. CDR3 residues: CASSPELLYGYTF. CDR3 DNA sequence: TGTGCCAGTAGCCCGGAACTTCTCTATGGCTACACCTTC.

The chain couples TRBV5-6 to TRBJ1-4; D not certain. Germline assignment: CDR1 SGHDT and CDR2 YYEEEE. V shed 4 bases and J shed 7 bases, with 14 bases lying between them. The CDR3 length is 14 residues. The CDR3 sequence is CASSLAGEGEKLFF. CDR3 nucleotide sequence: TGTGCCAGCAGCCTGGCGGGTGAAGGTGAAAAACTGTTTTTT.

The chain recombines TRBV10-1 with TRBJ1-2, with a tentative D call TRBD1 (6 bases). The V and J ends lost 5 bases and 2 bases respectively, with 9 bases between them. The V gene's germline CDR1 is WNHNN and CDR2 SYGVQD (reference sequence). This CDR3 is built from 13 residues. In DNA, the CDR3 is TGCGCCAGCAGTAGACAGGACAACTATGGCTACACCTTC. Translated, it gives CASSRQDNYGYTF.

The CDR3: CAISDISGAQETQYF. The CDR3 coding sequence is TGTGCCATCAGTGACATCTCGGGGGCTCAAGAGACCCAGTACTTC. The rearrangement uses TRBV10-3 and TRBJ2-5; D may match TRBD1 or TRBD2 (6 bases each). Germline assignment: CDR1 ENHRY and CDR2 SYGVKD. The CDR3 extends over 15 amino acids. The V end was cut by 3 bases, the J end by 2 bases, with 13 bases between.

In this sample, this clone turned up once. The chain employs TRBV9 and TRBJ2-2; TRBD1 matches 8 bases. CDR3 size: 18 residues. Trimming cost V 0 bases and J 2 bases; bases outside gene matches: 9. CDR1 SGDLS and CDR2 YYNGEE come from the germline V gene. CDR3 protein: CASSVGIRQGANTGELFF. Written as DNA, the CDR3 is TGTGCCAGCAGCGTAGGGATCCGGCAGGGGGCAAACACCGGGGAGCTGTTTTTT.

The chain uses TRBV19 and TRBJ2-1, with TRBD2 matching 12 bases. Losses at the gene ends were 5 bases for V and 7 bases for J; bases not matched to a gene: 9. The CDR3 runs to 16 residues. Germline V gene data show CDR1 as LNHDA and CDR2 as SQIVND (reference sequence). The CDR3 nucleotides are TGTGCCAGTAGTTCCTACTCTAGCGGGGGGGCAAATGAGCAGTTCTTC. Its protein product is CASSSYSSGGANEQFF.

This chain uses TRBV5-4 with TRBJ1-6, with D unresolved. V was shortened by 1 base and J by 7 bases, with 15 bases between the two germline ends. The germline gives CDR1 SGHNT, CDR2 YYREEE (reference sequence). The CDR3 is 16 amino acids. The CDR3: CASSLKRESWNSPLHF. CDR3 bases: TGTGCCAGCAGCTTGAAAAGGGAGAGTTGGAATTCACCCCTCCACTTT.

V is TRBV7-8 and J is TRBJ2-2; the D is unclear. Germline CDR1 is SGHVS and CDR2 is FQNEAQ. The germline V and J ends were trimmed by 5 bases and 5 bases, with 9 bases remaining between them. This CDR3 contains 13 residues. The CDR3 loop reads CASSPASTGELFF. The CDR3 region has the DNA TGTGCCAGCAGCCCAGCCTCGACCGGGGAGCTGTTTTTT. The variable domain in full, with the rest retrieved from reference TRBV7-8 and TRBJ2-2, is GAGVSQSPRYKVAKRGQDVALRCDPISGHVSLFWYQQALGQGPEFLTYFQNEAQLDKSGLPSDRFFAERPEGSVSTLKIQRTQQEDSAVYLCASSPASTGELFFGEGSRLTVL.

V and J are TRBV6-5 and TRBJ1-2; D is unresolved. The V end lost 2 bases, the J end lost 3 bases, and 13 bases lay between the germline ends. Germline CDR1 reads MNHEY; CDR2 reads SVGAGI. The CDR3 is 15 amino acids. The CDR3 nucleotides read TGTGCCAGCAGTTACGGGAGGGCATCCGACTATGGCTACACCTTC. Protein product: CASSYGRASDYGYTF.